This T cell receptor beta chain was obtained from a study of blood T cell repertoires in COVID-19. Across the whole study: PBMCs, B-cell-depleted T cells, or T cells were the source of the cDNA or gDNA that made up the material.

As processed by the authors: Estimates of nucleated cell counts were drawn from the amplification of reference gene primers. Profiled with immunoSEQ multiplex PCR; TCRdb holds only in-frame clones, not every one. Clonal size and the V and J genes are those of that table, whereas D and trimming came from the DNA. In the table there are around 42,000 clones, about 86% of which are singletons. V lost 4 bases and J lost 2; bases outside the gene matches: 4. This CDR3 contains 15 residues. Germline CDR1 SGHVS, CDR2 FQNEAQ. The sample comprised peripheral blood. The J gene is TRBJ1-1, the V gene TRBV7-8; 10 nucleotides align to TRBD1. The sequence was obtained from a man aged 65 to 85 with acute or convalescent COVID-19. The CDR3 DNA reads as TGTGCCAGCAGCTGGACAGGGGGTTCAAACACTGAAGCTTTCTTT. Protein: CASSWTGGSNTEAFF.